This is a list of T cell receptor beta chains from one sample in a study of blood T cell repertoires in COVID-19. Some clones are missing from TCRdb's copy, which holds only in-frame ones; the method was immunoSEQ multiplex PCR. The repertoire includes more than 150,000 clones, about 85% of them detected once, and about 2% sits in the top ten. The sample comprised peripheral blood. The receptor source for this set is an older man with active or convalescent COVID-19. The CDR3 runs from the conserved cysteine through the conserved F or W. The D gene is left open where the match is weak. Rows give clone size only sometimes, using once, few, many, or a class for an expanded clone.

d_call	v_call	j_call	clone_size	cdr3_nt	cdr3_aa
TRBD1	TRBV5-4	TRBJ1-1	.	TGTGCCAGCAGCCGTTACCAGGGGGCGAGGACTGAAGCTTTCTTT	CASSRYQGARTEAFF
TRBD1	TRBV24-1	TRBJ2-5	.	TGTGCCACCGGCCCCGGACAGGGGCTGGTGGAGACCCAGTACTTC	CATGPGQGLVETQYF
.	TRBV11-2	TRBJ2-7	.	TGTGCCAGCAGCCCTATCGGGAGCGACGAGCAGTACTTC	CASSPIGSDEQYF
TRBD1	TRBV14	TRBJ1-2	.	TGTGCCAGCAGCCCAGACAGGGGCCCCTATGGCTACACCTTC	CASSPDRGPYGYTF
TRBD2	TRBV11-2	TRBJ2-1	.	TGTGCCAGCACCTTACAACGGGGGGCCTACAATGAGCAGTTCTTC	CASTLQRGAYNEQFF
.	TRBV28	TRBJ2-3	.	TGTGCCAGCAGTCGGAGGGATACGCAGTATTTT	CASSRRDTQYF
.	TRBV19	TRBJ1-5	once	TGTGCCAGTAGTAACAACAGGATCCAGCCCCAGCATTTT	CASSNNRIQPQHF
.	TRBV3-1/TRBV3-2	TRBJ1-6	.	TGTGCCAGCAGCCAAGGACAGAGTAATTCACCCCTCCACTTT	CASSQGQSNSPLHF
TRBD2	TRBV11-2	TRBJ2-3	.	TGTGCCAGCAGCTTAGTTGGGTCTAGCGGGGGGGCGGGCACAGATACGCAGTATTTT	CASSLVGSSGGAGTDTQYF
TRBD1	TRBV7-8	TRBJ1-2	.	TGTGCCAGCAGCCTCGGCGGGGGACAGGGGATTTATGGCTACACCTTC	CASSLGGGQGIYGYTF
TRBD1	TRBV11-3	TRBJ2-7	.	TGTGCCAGCAGCCGCGGGACAGGGCCTTACGAGCAGTACTTC	CASSRGTGPYEQYF
.	TRBV15	TRBJ1-2	once	TGTGCCACCAGCAGAGGGCGGCAGGGCCTGGAGGGCTACACCTTC	CATSRGRQGLEGYTF
TRBD1	TRBV6-5	TRBJ2-2	.	TGTGCCAGCAGCCCCGGGACAGCTAACACCGGGGAGCTGTTTTTT	CASSPGTANTGELFF
.	TRBV19	TRBJ1-5	.	TGTGCCAGTAGTATGTCTTTTGTCCAGCCCCAGCATTTT	CASSMSFVQPQHF
TRBD1	TRBV28	TRBJ2-7	.	TGTGCCAGCAGTTTCCCTCGACAGGGCCTAGGCTACGAGCAGTACTTC	CASSFPRQGLGYEQYF
.	TRBV18	TRBJ2-2	.	TGTGCCAGCTCTGACTCGGCGAACACCGGGGAGCTGTTTTTT	CASSDSANTGELFF
.	TRBV28	TRBJ1-2	.	TGTGCCAGCAGTTTCCGGGCAGGGTGGGGCTACACCTTC	CASSFRAGWGYTF
.	TRBV6-2/TRBV6-3	TRBJ1-2	.	TGTGCCAGCAGCTTAAGAGACTATGGCTACACCTTC	CASSLRDYGYTF
.	TRBV5-5	TRBJ2-6	.	TGTGCCAGCAGCAGCGCGTCTGGGGCCAACGTCCTGACTTTC	CASSSASGANVLTF
.	TRBV5-1	TRBJ2-1	.	TGCGCCAGCAGCCCATGGACACCTGGGGACAATGAGCAGTTCTTC	CASSPWTPGDNEQFF
.	TRBV21-1	TRBJ1-5	.	TGTGCCAGCAGCAAAGTGCGGTCAGGGAAGGTGGTGAGGAGCAATCAGCCCCAGCATTTT	CASSKVRSGKVVRSNQPQHF
.	TRBV5-4	TRBJ2-4	once	TGTGCCAGCAGCCAAATAACGGGGGCCAAAAACATTCAGTACTTC	CASSQITGAKNIQYF
TRBD1	TRBV7-2	TRBJ2-2	.	TGTGCCAGCAGGCCGGGACAGGGGAACACCGGGGAGCTGTTTTTT	CASRPGQGNTGELFF
TRBD1	TRBV6-5	TRBJ1-1	.	TGTGCCAGCAGTTTAAACAGGGGTAACACTGAAGCTTTCTTT	CASSLNRGNTEAFF
.	TRBV29-1	TRBJ1-1	few	TGCAGCGTTGTACAGGCCATGAACACTGAAGCTTTCTTT	CSVVQAMNTEAFF
TRBD2	TRBV7-8	TRBJ2-1	.	TGTGCCAGCAGCTTGCGGGAGGGCCCATTCAATGAGCAGTTCTTC	CASSLREGPFNEQFF
.	TRBV7-2	TRBJ1-1	.	TGTGCCAGCAGCTTAGCCCAGGGTAACACTGAAGCTTTCTTT	CASSLAQGNTEAFF